This T cell receptor (beta chain) was profiled in a study of control samples from healthy donors and cancer patients. Germline V CDR1 and CDR2: MGHRA, YSYEKL. V was pared by 0 bases and J by 8 bases, with 11 bases between. This CDR3 has 14 residues. Some clones are missing from TCRdb's copy, which holds only in-frame ones; the method was immunoSEQ multiplex PCR. Among some 140,000 clones listed, roughly 92% were seen once. The J gene is TRBJ1-3, the V gene TRBV4-1; the D is unclear. This TCR derives from a man aged 30-40 years in good health. Sequences were obtained from blood. CDR3 nucleotides: TGCGCCAGCAGCCAAGATACGGGAATGGACACCATATATTTT. Its protein product is CASSQDTGMDTIYF.